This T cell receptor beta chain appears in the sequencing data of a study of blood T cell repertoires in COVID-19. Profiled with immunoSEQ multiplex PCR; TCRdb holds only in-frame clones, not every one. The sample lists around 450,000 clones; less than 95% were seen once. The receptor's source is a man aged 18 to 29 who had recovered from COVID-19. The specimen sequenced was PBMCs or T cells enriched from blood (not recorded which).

CDR3 in amino acids: CASSIEPGQGSQPQHF. CDR3 sequence (DNA): TGTGCCAGTAGTATAGAACCGGGACAGGGGTCTCAGCCCCAGCATTTT. The chain has TRBV19 and TRBJ1-5; 10 nucleotides match TRBD1. CDR3 length: 16 residues. Germline CDR1 and CDR2: LNHDA and SQIVND (reference sequence). The trim removed 0 bases at V and 6 bases at J, leaving 5 bases unmatched.